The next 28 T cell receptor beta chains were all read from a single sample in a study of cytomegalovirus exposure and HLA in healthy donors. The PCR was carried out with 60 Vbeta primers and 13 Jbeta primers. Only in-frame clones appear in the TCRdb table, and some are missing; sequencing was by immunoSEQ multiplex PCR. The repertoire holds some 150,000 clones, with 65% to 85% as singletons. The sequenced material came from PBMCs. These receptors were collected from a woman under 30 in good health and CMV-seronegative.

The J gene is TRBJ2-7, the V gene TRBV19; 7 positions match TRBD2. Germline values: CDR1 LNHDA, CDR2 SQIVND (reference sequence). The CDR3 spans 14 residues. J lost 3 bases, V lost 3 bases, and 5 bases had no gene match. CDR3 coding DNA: TGTGCCAGTAGTATTGGGGAGGGGAACTACGAGCAGTACTTC. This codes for CASSIGEGNYEQYF.

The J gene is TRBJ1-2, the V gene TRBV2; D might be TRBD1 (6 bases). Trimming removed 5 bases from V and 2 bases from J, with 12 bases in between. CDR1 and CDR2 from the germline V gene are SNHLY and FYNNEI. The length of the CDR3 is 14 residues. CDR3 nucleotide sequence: TGTGCCAGCAGTCCAGGACAGCAGAACTATGGCTACACCTTC. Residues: CASSPGQQNYGYTF.

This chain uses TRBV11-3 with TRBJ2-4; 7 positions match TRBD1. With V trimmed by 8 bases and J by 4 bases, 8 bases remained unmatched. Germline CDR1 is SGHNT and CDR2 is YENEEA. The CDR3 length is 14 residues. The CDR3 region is CASDLGQEKNIQYF. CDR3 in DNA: TGTGCCAGCGATCTCGGACAGGAGAAAAACATTCAGTACTTC.

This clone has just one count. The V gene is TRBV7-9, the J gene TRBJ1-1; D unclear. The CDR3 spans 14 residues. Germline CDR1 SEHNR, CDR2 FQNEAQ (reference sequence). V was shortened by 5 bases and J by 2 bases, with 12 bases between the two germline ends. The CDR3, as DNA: TGTGCCAGCAGCCTTGGGCAGTCAAACACTGAAGCTTTCTTT. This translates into CASSLGQSNTEAFF.

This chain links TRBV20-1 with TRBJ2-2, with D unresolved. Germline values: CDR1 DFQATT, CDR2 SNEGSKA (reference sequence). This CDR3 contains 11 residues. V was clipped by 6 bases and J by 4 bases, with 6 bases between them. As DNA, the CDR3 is TGCAGTGCACTTTTCACCGGGGAGCTGTTTTTT. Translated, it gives CSALFTGELFF.

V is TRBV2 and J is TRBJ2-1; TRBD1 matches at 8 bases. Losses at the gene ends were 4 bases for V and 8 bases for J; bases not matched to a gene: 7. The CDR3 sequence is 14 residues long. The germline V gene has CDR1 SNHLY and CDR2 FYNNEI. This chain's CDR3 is CASSGPGGKDEQFF. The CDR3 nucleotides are TGTGCCAGCAGTGGCCCAGGGGGCAAGGATGAGCAGTTCTTC. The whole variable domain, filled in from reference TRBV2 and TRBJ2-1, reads EPEVTQTPSHQVTQMGQEVILRCVPISNHLYFYWYRQILGQKVEFLVSFYNNEISEKSEIFDDQFSVERPDGSNFTLKIRSTKLEDSAMYFCASSGPGGKDEQFFGPGTRLTVL.

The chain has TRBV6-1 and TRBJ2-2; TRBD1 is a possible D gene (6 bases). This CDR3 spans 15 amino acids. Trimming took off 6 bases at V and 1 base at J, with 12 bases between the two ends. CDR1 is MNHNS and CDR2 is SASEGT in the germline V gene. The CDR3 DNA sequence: TGTGCCAGCAGAGCAACGACAGGGAACACCGGGGAGCTGTTTTTT. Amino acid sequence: CASRATTGNTGELFF.

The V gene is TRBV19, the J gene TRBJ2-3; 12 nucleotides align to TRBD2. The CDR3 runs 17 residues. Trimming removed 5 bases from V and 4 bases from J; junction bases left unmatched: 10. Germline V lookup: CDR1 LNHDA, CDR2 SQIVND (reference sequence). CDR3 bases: TGTGCCAGTAGTCGACCTAGCGGGAGGGCCGTTTCAGATACGCAGTATTTT. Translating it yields CASSRPSGRAVSDTQYF.

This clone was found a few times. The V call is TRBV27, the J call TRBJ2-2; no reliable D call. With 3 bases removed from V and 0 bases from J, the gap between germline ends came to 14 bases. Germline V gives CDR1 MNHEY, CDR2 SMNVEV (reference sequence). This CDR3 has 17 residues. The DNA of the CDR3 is TGTGCCAGCAGTTTCCGTCCCCCGGTTACGAACACCGGGGAGCTGTTTTTT. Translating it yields CASSFRPPVTNTGELFF.

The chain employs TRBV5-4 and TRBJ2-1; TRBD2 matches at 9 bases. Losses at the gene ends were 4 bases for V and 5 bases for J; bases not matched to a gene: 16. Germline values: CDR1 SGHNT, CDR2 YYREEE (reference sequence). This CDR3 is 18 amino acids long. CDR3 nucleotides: TGTGCCAGCAGCCCATACAGAAAGACTAGCGGTACTAACAATGAGCAGTTCTTC. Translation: CASSPYRKTSGTNNEQFF.

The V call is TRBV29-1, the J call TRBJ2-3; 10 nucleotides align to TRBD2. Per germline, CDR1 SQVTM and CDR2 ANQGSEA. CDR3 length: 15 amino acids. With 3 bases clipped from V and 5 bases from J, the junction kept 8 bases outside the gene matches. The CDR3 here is CSVDRAGGPGDTQYF. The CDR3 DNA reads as TGCAGCGTTGATCGAGCGGGAGGGCCAGGAGATACGCAGTATTTT.

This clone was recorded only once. CDR3 nucleotide sequence: TGTGCCAGCAGTTACAGGGGGCGCGATGAAAAACTGTTTTTT. Protein: CASSYRGRDEKLFF. The chain recombines TRBV6-6 with TRBJ1-4; 7 bases are a match to TRBD1. CDR3 size: 14 residues. The V gene end was trimmed by 2 bases and the J gene end by 6 bases; junction bases not matched to a gene: 3. CDR1 is MNHNY, CDR2 SVGAGI, per germline (reference sequence).

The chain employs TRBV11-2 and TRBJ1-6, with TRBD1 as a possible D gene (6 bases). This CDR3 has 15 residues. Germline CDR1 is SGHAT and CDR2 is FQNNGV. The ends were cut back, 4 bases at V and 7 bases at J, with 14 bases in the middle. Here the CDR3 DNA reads TGTGCCAGCAGCTCCAGGGGTATTGGAAATTCACCCCTCCACTTT. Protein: CASSSRGIGNSPLHF.

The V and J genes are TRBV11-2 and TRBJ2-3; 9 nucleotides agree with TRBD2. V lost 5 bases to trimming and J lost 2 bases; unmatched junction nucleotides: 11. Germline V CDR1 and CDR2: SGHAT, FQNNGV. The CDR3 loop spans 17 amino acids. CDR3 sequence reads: CASSPQWAGGFTDTQYF. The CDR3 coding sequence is TGTGCCAGCAGCCCCCAGTGGGCGGGAGGGTTCACAGATACGCAGTATTTT.

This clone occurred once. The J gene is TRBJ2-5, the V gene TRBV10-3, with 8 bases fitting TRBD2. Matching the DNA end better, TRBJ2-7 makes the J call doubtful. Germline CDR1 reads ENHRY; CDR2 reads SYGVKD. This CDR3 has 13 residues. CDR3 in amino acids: CAISTSGTYEQYF. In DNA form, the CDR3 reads TGTGCCATCAGTACTAGCGGAACCTACGAGCAGTACTTC.

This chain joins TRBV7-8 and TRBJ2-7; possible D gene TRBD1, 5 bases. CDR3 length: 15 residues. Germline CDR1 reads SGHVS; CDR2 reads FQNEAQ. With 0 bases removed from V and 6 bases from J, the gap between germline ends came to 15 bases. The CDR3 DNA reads TGTGCCAGCAGCTTAGCACGGGTGCAGGGCCGCGAGCAGTACTTC. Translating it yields CASSLARVQGREQYF.

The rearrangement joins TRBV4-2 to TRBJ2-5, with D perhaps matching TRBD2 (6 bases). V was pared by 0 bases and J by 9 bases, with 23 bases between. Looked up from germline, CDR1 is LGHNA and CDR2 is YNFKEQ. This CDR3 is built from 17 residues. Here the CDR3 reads CASSQDSWLATFEAQYF. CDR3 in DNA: TGTGCCAGCAGCCAAGATAGCTGGCTAGCGACCTTCGAGGCCCAGTACTTC.

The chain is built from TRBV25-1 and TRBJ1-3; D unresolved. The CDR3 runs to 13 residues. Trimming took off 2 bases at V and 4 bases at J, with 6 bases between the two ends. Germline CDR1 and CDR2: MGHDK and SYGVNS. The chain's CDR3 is CASSETGGNTIYF. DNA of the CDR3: TGTGCCAGCAGTGAAACCGGGGGAAACACCATATATTTT.

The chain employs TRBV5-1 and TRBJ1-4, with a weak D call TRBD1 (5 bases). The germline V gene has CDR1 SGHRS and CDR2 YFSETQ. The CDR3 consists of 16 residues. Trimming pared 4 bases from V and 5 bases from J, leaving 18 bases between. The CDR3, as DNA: TGCGCCAGCAGCCCCGCACCCAATCGGGGGAATGAAAAACTGTTTTTT. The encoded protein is CASSPAPNRGNEKLFF.

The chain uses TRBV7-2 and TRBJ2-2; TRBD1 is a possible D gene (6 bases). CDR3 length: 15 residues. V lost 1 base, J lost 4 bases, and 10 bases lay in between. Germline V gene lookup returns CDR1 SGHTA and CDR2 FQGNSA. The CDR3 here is CASSLVGDTTGELFF. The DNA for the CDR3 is TGTGCCAGCAGCTTAGTGGGGGACACCACCGGGGAGCTGTTTTTT.

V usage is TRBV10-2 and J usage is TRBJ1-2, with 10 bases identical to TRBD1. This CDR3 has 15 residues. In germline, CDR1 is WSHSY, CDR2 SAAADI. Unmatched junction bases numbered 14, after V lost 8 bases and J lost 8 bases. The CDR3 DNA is TGCGCCAGCGGGGACGGACAGGGGGATTTGAGGGGCTACACCTTC. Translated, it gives CASGDGQGDLRGYTF.

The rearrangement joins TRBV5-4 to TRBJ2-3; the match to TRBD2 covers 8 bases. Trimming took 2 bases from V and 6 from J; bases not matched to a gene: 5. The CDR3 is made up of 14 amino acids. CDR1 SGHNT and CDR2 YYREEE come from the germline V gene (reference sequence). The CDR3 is CASSLAGVRDTQYF. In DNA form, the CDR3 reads TGTGCCAGCAGCTTAGCGGGAGTGAGGGATACGCAGTATTTT.

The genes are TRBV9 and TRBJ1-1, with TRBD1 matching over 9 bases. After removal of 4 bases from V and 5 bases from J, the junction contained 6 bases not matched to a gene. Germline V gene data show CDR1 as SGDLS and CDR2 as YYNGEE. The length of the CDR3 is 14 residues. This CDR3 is CASSPQGADTEAFF. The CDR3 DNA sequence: TGTGCCAGCAGCCCACAGGGGGCGGATACTGAAGCTTTCTTT.

CDR3 nucleotides: TGTGCCATCAGGGCGGAGGGCAAGGAGACCCAGTACTTC. Translation gives CAIRAEGKETQYF. This sequence joins TRBV10-3 and TRBJ2-5; D is possibly TRBD2 (6 bases). V shed 6 bases and J shed 5 bases, with 13 bases lying between them. The CDR3 spans 13 residues. Germline loops: CDR1 ENHRY, CDR2 SYGVKD.

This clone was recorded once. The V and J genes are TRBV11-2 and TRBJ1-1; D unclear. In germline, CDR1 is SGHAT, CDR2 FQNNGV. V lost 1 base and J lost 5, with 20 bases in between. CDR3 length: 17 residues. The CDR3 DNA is TGTGCCAGCAGCTTAGTTGGGTTCAGCCCCGCGGCGACTGAAGCTTTCTTT. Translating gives CASSLVGFSPAATEAFF. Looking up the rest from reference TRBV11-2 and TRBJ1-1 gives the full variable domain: EAGVAQSPRYKIIEKRQSVAFWCNPISGHATLYWYQQILGQGPKLLIQFQNNGVVDDSQLPKDRFSAERLKGVDSTLKIQPAKLEDSAVYLCASSLVGFSPAATEAFFGQGTRLTVV.

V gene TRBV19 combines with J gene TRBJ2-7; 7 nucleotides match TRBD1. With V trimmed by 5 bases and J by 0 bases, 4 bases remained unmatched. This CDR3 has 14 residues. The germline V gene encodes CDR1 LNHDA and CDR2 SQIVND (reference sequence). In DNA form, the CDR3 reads TGTGCCAGTAGTCCGACAGGGAGCTCCTACGAGCAGTACTTC. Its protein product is CASSPTGSSYEQYF.

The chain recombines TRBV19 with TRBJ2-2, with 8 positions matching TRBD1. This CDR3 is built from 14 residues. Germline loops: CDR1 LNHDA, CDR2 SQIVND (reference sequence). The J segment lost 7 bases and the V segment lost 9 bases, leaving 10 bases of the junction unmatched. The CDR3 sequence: CASVLQGAGGELFF. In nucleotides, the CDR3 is TGTGCCAGCGTACTCCAGGGGGCTGGCGGGGAGCTGTTTTTT.

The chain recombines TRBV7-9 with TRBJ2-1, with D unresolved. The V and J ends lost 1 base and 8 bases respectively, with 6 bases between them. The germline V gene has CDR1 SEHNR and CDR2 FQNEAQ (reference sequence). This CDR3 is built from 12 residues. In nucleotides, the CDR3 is TGTGCCAGCAGCTTAGTCCCAGATGAGCAGTTCTTC. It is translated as CASSLVPDEQFF.